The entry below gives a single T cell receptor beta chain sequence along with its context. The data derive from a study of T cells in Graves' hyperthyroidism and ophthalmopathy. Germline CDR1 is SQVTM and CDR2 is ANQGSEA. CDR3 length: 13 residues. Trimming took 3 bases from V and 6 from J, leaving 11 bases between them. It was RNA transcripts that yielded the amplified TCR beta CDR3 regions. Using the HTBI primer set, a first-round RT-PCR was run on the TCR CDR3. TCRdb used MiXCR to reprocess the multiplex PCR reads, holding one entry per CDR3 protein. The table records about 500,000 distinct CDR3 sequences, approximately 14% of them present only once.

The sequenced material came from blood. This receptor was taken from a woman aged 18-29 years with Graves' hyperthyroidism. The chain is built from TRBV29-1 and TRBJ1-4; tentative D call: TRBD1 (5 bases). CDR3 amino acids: CSVEGPGDEKLFF. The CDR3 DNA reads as TGCAGCGTTGAGGGGCCGGGGGATGAAAAACTGTTTTTT.